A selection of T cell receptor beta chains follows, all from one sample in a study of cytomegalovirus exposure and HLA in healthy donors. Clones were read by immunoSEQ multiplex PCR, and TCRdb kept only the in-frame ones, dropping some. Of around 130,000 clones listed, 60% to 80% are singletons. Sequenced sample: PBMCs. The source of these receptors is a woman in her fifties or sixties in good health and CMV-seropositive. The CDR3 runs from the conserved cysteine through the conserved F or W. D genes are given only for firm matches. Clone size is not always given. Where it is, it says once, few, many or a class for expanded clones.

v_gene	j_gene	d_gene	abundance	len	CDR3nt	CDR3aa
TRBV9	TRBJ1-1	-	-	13	TGTGCCAGCAGCGTAGCCGAAGACATTGAAGCTTTCTTT	CASSVAEDIEAFF
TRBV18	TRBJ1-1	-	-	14	TGTGCCAGCTCACCACCGGCGGTTAACACTGAAGCTTTCTTT	CASSPPAVNTEAFF
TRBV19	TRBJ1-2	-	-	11	TGTGCCAGATTTCTGAGCTATGGCTACACCTTC	CARFLSYGYTF
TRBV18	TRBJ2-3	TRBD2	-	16	TGTGCCAGCTCAAGACCTAGCGGGGGGAGTGCAGATACGCAGTATTTT	CASSRPSGGSADTQYF
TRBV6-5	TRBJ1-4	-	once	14	TGTGCCAGCAGCTCACGAGGAGGTCGGGAAAAACTGTTTTTT	CASSSRGGREKLFF
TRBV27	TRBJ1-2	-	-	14	TGTGCCAGCAGTTTTGGTGGAGTCAACTATGGCTACACCTTC	CASSFGGVNYGYTF
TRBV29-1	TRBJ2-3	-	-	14	TGCAGCGTTGACGGGGGTCCTAGCACAGATACGCAGTATTTT	CSVDGGPSTDTQYF
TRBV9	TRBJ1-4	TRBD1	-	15	TGTGCCAGCAGCGGAGGGACAGGGGGTAATGAAAAACTGTTTTTT	CASSGGTGGNEKLFF
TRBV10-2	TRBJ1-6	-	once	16	TGCGCCAGCAGGGAAAGGCCCGCGGGGCGGGATTCACCCCTCCACTTT	CASRERPAGRDSPLHF
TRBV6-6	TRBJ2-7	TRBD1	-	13	TGTGCCAGCACGGGACAGTTTTTCTACGAGCAGTACTTC	CASTGQFFYEQYF
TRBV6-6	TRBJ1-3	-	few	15	TGTGCCAGCAGTTACTCGACGGGATCTGGAAACACCATATATTTT	CASSYSTGSGNTIYF
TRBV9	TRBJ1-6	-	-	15	TGTGCCAGCAGCGCTTCAGGGGCCCATAATTCACCCCTCCACTTT	CASSASGAHNSPLHF
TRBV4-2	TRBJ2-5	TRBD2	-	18	TGTGCCAGCAGCCCGCAGTCCACCGGGACTAGGGGTGGGGAGACCCAGTACTTC	CASSPQSTGTRGGETQYF
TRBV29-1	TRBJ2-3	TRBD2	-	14	TGCAGCGTCATAGCGGGGGGCACCTGGGATACGCAGTATTTT	CSVIAGGTWDTQYF
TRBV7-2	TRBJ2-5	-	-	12	TGTGCCAGCAGAGGGGTGGGGAAGACCCAGTACTTC	CASRGVGKTQYF
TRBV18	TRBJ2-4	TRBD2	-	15	TGTGCCAGCTCACCTCCAGCGGGGGTCAAAAACATTCAGTACTTC	CASSPPAGVKNIQYF
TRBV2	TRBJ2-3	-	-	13	TGTGCCAGCAAGGGCGGGGTATCAGATACGCAGTATTTT	CASKGGVSDTQYF
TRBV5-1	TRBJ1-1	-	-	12	TGCGCCAGCAGCAGAGGGACACCTGAAGCTTTCTTT	CASSRGTPEAFF
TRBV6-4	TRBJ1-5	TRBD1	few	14	TGTGCCAGCAGCCCACAGGGGGTCGGTCAGCCCCAGCATTTT	CASSPQGVGQPQHF
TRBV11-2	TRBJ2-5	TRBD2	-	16	TGTGCCAGCAGCTTATTGGGTAGCGGGGGGGGAGAGACCCAGTACTTC	CASSLLGSGGGETQYF
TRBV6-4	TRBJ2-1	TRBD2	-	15	TGTGCCAGCAGTGACCAAGCGGGGGGGCTGGGTGAGCAGTTCTTC	CASSDQAGGLGEQFF
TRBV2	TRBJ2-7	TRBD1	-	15	TGTGCCAGCAGGGGACAGGAGGGGTCGACCTACGAGCAGTACTTC	CASRGQEGSTYEQYF
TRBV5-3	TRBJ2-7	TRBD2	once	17	TGTGCCAGAAGCTTGCCAGGGACTAGCGGGGGGCTGGGGGAGCAGTACTTC	CARSLPGTSGGLGEQYF
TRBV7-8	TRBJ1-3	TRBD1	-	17	TGTGCCAGCAGCTCGCCCTCAGGGGGGAGCTCTGGAAACACCATATATTTT	CASSSPSGGSSGNTIYF
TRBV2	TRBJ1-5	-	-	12	TGTGCCAGCACGGGGGGCGGTCAGCCCCAGCATTTT	CASTGGGQPQHF
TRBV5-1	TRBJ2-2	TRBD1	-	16	TGCGCCAGCAGCTACCGACAGGGGGCAGACACCGGGGAGCTGTTTTTT	CASSYRQGADTGELFF
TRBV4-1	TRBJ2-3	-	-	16	TGCGCCAGCAGCCAAGTCCCAGGGCCTAGCACAGATACGCAGTATTTT	CASSQVPGPSTDTQYF
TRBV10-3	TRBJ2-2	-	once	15	TGTGCCATCAATGGGGGGGGCGCTGGGACCGGGGAGCTGTTTTTT	CAINGGGAGTGELFF
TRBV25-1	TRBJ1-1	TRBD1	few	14	TGTGCCAGCACGCCTCCAGGGGGTTACACTGAAGCTTTCTTT	CASTPPGGYTEAFF
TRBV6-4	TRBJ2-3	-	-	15	TGTGCCAGCAGTGTTTCAGGGGTTAGGTCAGATACGCAGTATTTT	CASSVSGVRSDTQYF
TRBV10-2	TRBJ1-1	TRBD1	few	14	TGCGCCAGCAGTCAGGACAGGGGAGGGGGTGAAGCTTTCTTT	CASSQDRGGGEAFF
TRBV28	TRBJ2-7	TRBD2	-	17	TGTGCCAGCAGTTTAATGGCGGAACTAGCGGGGGGCTACGAGCAGTACTTC	CASSLMAELAGGYEQYF
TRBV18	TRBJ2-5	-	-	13	TGCGCCAGCTCACCAACGGCCGGGGAGACCCAGTACTTC	CASSPTAGETQYF
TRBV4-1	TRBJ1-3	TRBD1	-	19	TGCGCCAGCAGTCGTGCAGGGGGCATTCCCCAACCGTCTGGAAACACCATATATTTT	CASSRAGGIPQPSGNTIYF
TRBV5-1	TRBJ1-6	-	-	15	TGCGCCAGCAGCTTGGAGCGGGGGGCTGATTCACCCCTCCACTTT	CASSLERGADSPLHF
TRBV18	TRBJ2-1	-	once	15	TGTGCCAGCTCACTGACTAGGGGTTCCTACAATGAGCAGTTCTTC	CASSLTRGSYNEQFF
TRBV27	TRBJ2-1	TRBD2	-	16	TGTGCCAGCAGTTTATATCGGCTAGCGGGGGGGGCTGAGCAGTTCTTC	CASSLYRLAGGAEQFF
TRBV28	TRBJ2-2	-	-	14	TGTGCCAGCAGTCCCCCTCCGAACACCGGGGAGCTGTTTTTT	CASSPPPNTGELFF
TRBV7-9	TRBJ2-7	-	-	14	TGTGCCAGCAGCTTACAAGGCGCGTCGGGCGAGCAGTACTTC	CASSLQGASGEQYF
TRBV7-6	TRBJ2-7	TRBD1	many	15	TGTGCCAGCAGCTTAGCTCAGGGACAGACCTACGAGCAGTACTTC	CASSLAQGQTYEQYF
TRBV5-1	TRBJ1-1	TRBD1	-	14	TGCGCCAGCAGCTACGGACAGGGTACCACTGAAGCTTTCTTT	CASSYGQGTTEAFF
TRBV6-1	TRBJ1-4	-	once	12	TGTGCCAGCAGTGAATCCCGCCAACTACTGTTTTTT	CASSESRQLLFF
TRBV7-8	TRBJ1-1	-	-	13	TGTGCCAGCACACAGGGTAGGGGCACTGAAGCTTTCTTT	CASTQGRGTEAFF
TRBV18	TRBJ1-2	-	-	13	TGTGCCAGCTCACCGATCCCCCTCTCGGGGGGCACCTTC	CASSPIPLSGGTF
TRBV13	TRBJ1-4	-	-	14	TGTGCCAGCAGCCCCACCGGGAGTAATGAAAAACTGTTTTTT	CASSPTGSNEKLFF
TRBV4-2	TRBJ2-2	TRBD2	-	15	TGTGCCAGCAGGCTAGCGGGGGGCAGCCCCGGGGAGCTGTTTTTT	CASRLAGGSPGELFF
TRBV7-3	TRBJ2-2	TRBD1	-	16	TGTGCCAGCAGCCTGACGGGACAGGGAAACACCGGGGAGCTGTTTTTT	CASSLTGQGNTGELFF
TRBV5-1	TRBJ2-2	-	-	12	TGCGCCAGCAGCTTGTCTGCCGGGGAGCTGTTTTTT	CASSLSAGELFF
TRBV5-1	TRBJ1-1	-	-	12	TGCGCCAGCAGCCCCCCCGGGGGTGAAGCTTTCTTT	CASSPPGGEAFF
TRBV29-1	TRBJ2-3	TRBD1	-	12	TGCAGCGTCCGGACAGGGCCCCATACGCAGTATTTT	CSVRTGPHTQYF
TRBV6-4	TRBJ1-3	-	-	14	TGTGCCAGCATCGCGGCAGGGCCTGGAAACACCATATATTTT	CASIAAGPGNTIYF
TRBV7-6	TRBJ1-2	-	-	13	TGTGCCAGCAGCTTAGAACAGAACTATGGCTACACCTTC	CASSLEQNYGYTF
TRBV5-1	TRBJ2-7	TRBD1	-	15	TGCGCCAGCAGCCTTGGGGGGACAGGTGGAAACGAGCAGTACTTC	CASSLGGTGGNEQYF
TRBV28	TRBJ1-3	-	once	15	TGTGCCAGCAGTCAGGGTCCCGGTGCGGGAAACACCATATATTTT	CASSQGPGAGNTIYF
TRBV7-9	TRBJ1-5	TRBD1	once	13	TGTGCCAGCTCGGACAGGGTGGGTCAGCCCCAGCATTTT	CASSDRVGQPQHF
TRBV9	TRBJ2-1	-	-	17	TGTGCCAGCAGCGACCGAATAGGGGGGGTCCAGTACAATGAGCAGTTCTTC	CASSDRIGGVQYNEQFF
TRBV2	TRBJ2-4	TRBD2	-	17	TGTGCCAGCAGTGAAGTGGGACTAGTGATAGCCAAAAACATTCAGTACTTC	CASSEVGLVIAKNIQYF
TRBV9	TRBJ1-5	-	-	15	TGTGCCAGCAGCGTAGGGTCAGGGGGCAATCAGCCCCAGCATTTT	CASSVGSGGNQPQHF
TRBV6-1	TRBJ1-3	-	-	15	TGTGCCAGCAGTGCCCAAACAGGGTTTGGAAACACCATATATTTT	CASSAQTGFGNTIYF